A single sample is the source of the 7 T cell receptor beta chains below, sequenced in a study of blood T cell repertoires in COVID-19. Repertoires were generated with immunoSEQ multiplex PCR, while TCRdb's copy carries only in-frame clones and drops some. The sample consists of a few hundred thousand clones, approximately 82% of them appearing once. The sequenced sample was peripheral blood. Every receptor here comes from a human donor in a cohort sampled during active COVID-19.

The chain uses TRBV6-6 and TRBJ2-7; D perhaps matches TRBD1 (5 bases). Trimming took off 3 bases at V and 3 bases at J, with 6 bases between the two ends. The CDR3 totals 12 residues. Germline V gives CDR1 MNHNY, CDR2 SVGAGI (reference sequence). The CDR3 DNA reads as TGTGCCAGCAGTTATCAGGGCTACGAGCAGTACTTC. Amino acid sequence: CASSYQGYEQYF.

The chain uses TRBV5-1 and TRBJ2-1; 9 bases agree with TRBD2. The CDR3 has 15 amino acids. Germline CDR1 is SGHRS and CDR2 is YFSETQ. Trimming took 5 bases from V and 6 from J; bases not matched to a gene: 9. CDR3 amino acids: CASRPGLAIVNEQFF. CDR3 bases: TGCGCCAGCAGACCGGGACTAGCAATAGTCAATGAGCAGTTCTTC.

The gene calls are TRBV20-1 and TRBJ2-7, with D uncertain. Germline CDR1 is DFQATT and CDR2 is SNEGSKA (reference sequence). Trimming left V 0 bases short and J 5 bases short, with 5 bases between. The CDR3 has 11 residues. The CDR3 DNA reads TGCAGTGCTAGAGATCTAAACGAGCAGTACTTC. Amino acids: CSARDLNEQYF.

CDR3 bases: TGTGCCACCAGCAGAGATACCTTATCTAGCGGGAGCTCGGAGACCCAGTACTTC. The encoded protein is CATSRDTLSSGSSETQYF. The chain is built from TRBV15 and TRBJ2-5; 10 bases line up with TRBD2. The CDR3 covers 18 residues. Germline CDR1 is LNHNV and CDR2 is YYDKDF (reference sequence). V shed 0 bases, J shed 5 bases, and the junction held 12 bases outside the gene matches.

The chain combines TRBV29-1 with TRBJ2-7, with TRBD2 matching over 11 bases. CDR3 length: 13 residues. V gave up 6 bases and J gave up 2 bases; unmatched junction bases: 3. CDR1 and CDR2 from the germline V gene are SQVTM and ANQGSEA. For the CDR3, the DNA is TGCAGCGTCGGGACTAGCGGCACCTACGAGCAGTACTTC. It is translated as CSVGTSGTYEQYF.

This chain connects TRBV12-3 or TRBV12-4 to TRBJ1-2; D is unclear. V was cut by 6 bases and J by 5 bases, with 10 bases left in between. This CDR3 has 12 amino acids. DNA for the CDR3: TGTGCCAGCAGCCCTACTGTTTATGGCTACACCTTC. Residues: CASSPTVYGYTF.

Ten or more counts support this clone. J is TRBJ2-7 and V is TRBV27; 10 bases align to TRBD1. The CDR3 is 14 residues long. CDR1 MNHEY and CDR2 SMNVEV come from the germline V gene (reference sequence). J gave up 6 bases and V 5 bases, and 7 bases lay outside the gene matches. The CDR3 protein is CASSLRDRGSEQYF. In DNA form, the CDR3 reads TGTGCCAGCAGTCTACGGGACAGGGGATCCGAGCAGTACTTC.